Below are 9 T cell receptor beta chains sequenced from a single sample in a study of cytomegalovirus exposure and HLA in healthy donors. 60 Vbeta and 13 Jbeta primers were used in PCR. This table comes from immunoSEQ multiplex PCR, and its TCRdb copy is limited to in-frame clones, with some not included. The sample yields fewer than 150,000 clones, around 77% seen once. The material sequenced was PBMCs. These receptors were taken from a man over 45 in good health and CMV-seronegative.

V gene TRBV6-5 combines with J gene TRBJ2-1; TRBD2 matches 8 bases. This CDR3 is 16 amino acids long. Germline CDR1 is MNHEY and CDR2 is SVGAGI. The ends lost 3 bases at V and 4 bases at J; junction bases unmatched: 8. The CDR3 reads CASSYSPSGPYNEQFF. For the CDR3, the DNA is TGTGCCAGCAGTTATTCCCCTAGCGGGCCTTACAATGAGCAGTTCTTC.

Written as DNA, the CDR3 is TGTGCCAGCAGCCTGGTAGGACAGTCTGGGGCCAACGTCCTGACTTTC. It translates to CASSLVGQSGANVLTF. V is TRBV5-6 and J is TRBJ2-6; D might be TRBD1 (6 bases). CDR3 length equals 16 residues. V was cut by 4 bases and J by 1 base, with 12 bases left in between. Germline V lookup: CDR1 SGHDT, CDR2 YYEEEE.

About this clone: The sample contains more than one DNA sequence encoding this CDR3. The chain joins TRBV18 to TRBJ2-2; D is perhaps TRBD1 (5 bases). The CDR3 sequence is 13 residues long. The germline V and J ends were trimmed by 2 bases and 4 bases, with 5 bases remaining between them. Germline lookup yields CDR1 KGHSH and CDR2 LQKENI. The CDR3 sequence: CASSPRGTGELFF. The DNA for the CDR3 is TGTGCCAGCTCACCAAGGGGCACCGGGGAGCTGTTTTTT.

The chain carries TRBV19 and TRBJ1-5; 7 bases are a match to TRBD1. In germline, CDR1 is LNHDA, CDR2 SQIVND (reference sequence). The CDR3 is made up of 13 amino acids. V was pared by 8 bases and J by 4 bases, with 5 bases of the junction left unmatched. The CDR3 region is CASSGQVNQPQHF. DNA of the CDR3: TGTGCCAGTTCTGGACAGGTTAATCAGCCCCAGCATTTT.

A word on this clone: The junction departs from the called germline gene at one end, perhaps through a read error. Distinct nucleotide sequences in the sample also encode this CDR3. The chain uses TRBV7-2 and TRBJ1-1, with D hard to call. Germline CDR1 reads SGHTA; CDR2 reads FQGNSA. This CDR3 has 13 amino acids. This CDR3 is CASKREAYTEAFF. The CDR3 DNA is TGTGCCAGCAAACGGGAGGCGTACACTGAGGCTTTCTTT.

Here the CDR3 DNA reads TGCAGCGTTGTAAGTGACAGGGTCTCCTACGAGCAGTACTTC. It is translated as CSVVSDRVSYEQYF. The rearrangement joins TRBV29-1 to TRBJ2-7; 7 nucleotides line up with TRBD1. V was pared by 4 bases and J by 0 bases, with 6 bases of the junction left unmatched. This CDR3 has 14 amino acids. Germline loops: CDR1 SQVTM, CDR2 ANQGSEA.

This clone appeared a single time. This chain joins TRBV29-1 and TRBJ1-4, with a tentative D call TRBD1 (6 bases). The germline V gene encodes CDR1 SQVTM and CDR2 ANQGSEA. The CDR3 is made up of 13 amino acids. Deletions cut 7 bases from V and 4 bases from J, with 13 bases between. CDR3 coding DNA: TGCAGCGCAGTACAGGACAGTAATGAAAAACTGTTTTTT. It is translated as CSAVQDSNEKLFF.

V is TRBV7-7 and J is TRBJ2-2, with D possibly being TRBD2 (6 bases). From germline, CDR1 is SSHAT and CDR2 FNYEAQ (reference sequence). The CDR3 consists of 14 residues. CDR3 sequence reads: CASGPGGDTGELFF. The CDR3 DNA follows: TGTGCTAGCGGACCGGGCGGGGACACCGGGGAGCTGTTTTTT.

The gene calls are TRBV7-2 and TRBJ2-7, with D possibly being TRBD2 (6 bases). The CDR3 covers 13 residues. Trimming stripped 6 bases from V and 6 bases from J, with 15 bases between. Germline CDR1 and CDR2: SGHTA and FQGNSA. The CDR3 region has the DNA TGTGCCAGCAGTTCTAGCGTCAGGACCGAGCAGTACTTC. It specifies CASSSSVRTEQYF.